This T cell receptor beta chain derives from a study of identical twins. Points from the study as a whole: The abundant beta clonotypes from cord blood had fewer insertions, and memory repertoires had none of this. Low generation-probability sequences were in excess among twin-shared out-of-frame alpha sequences.

Germline trimming cut 7 bases from V and 1 base from J; bases unmatched to any gene: 4. Germline CDR1 reads ENHRY; CDR2 reads SYGVKD. The CDR3 extends over 15 amino acids. This clonotype appeared many times. As yet, its antigen is unknown. TCRdb re-analysed the 5' RACE reads in MiXCR, keeping a single row per CDR3 protein. The table includes roughly 720,000 distinct CDR3 sequences, around a sixth detected once. These data were also reused for a study on T cells expressing NK-cell markers.

The TCR comes from a woman aged 18-35 years in good health. The sequenced sample was PBMCs. This chain links TRBV10-3 with TRBJ2-3, with 11 nucleotides matching TRBD2. The CDR3 region has the DNA TGTGCCATCAAGACACTAGCGGGGGGCACAGATACGCAGTATTTT. Its translation: CAIKTLAGGTDTQYF.